Below are 30 T cell receptor beta chains sequenced from a single sample in a study of PD-L1 blockade in urothelial cancer. Noted time point: pretreatment peripheral blood. Some clones are missing from TCRdb's copy, which holds only in-frame ones; the method was immunoSEQ multiplex PCR. The table shows 55,000 to 85,000 clones, with 65% to 85% occurring only once. The sample here was PBMCs, taken around atezolizumab (anti-PD-L1) treatment. These receptors were taken from a woman in her 70s with urothelial cancer.

J is TRBJ1-4 and V is TRBV6-5; tentative D call: TRBD1 (5 bases). The V gene lost 10 bases and the J gene lost 8 bases, with 17 bases spanning the gap. The CDR3 totals 13 residues. CDR1 is MNHEY, CDR2 SVGAGI, per germline. This CDR3 reads CATVGEAGEKLFF. The CDR3 coding sequence is TGTGCCACCGTAGGGGAAGCAGGAGAAAAACTGTTTTTT.

Concerning this clone itself: Distinct nucleotide sequences in the sample also encode this CDR3. The CDR3 protein is CASRAGYEQYF. In DNA, the CDR3 is TGTGCCAGCAGGGCTGGCTACGAGCAGTACTTC. This rearrangement joins TRBV2 to TRBJ2-7; D gene ambiguous. Trimming left V 6 bases short and J 3 bases short, with 6 bases between. CDR1 and CDR2 (germline): SNHLY, FYNNEI. The CDR3 consists of 11 residues.

The chain recombines TRBV15 with TRBJ1-2; perhaps TRBD1 as D (6 bases). CDR1 LNHNV and CDR2 YYDKDF come from the germline V gene (reference sequence). The V end was cut by 2 bases, the J end by 0 bases, with 22 bases between. This CDR3 contains 19 residues. The CDR3 DNA sequence: TGTGCCACCAGCAGAAGGCCCCTAAGGACAGCCTATTCTAACTATGGCTACACCTTC. This codes for CATSRRPLRTAYSNYGYTF.

The chain links TRBV4-1 to TRBJ2-3; D unresolved. CDR1 is MGHRA, CDR2 YSYEKL, per germline. V was trimmed by 1 base and J by 4 bases, leaving 9 bases between them. This CDR3 has 14 amino acids. CDR3 nucleotides: TGCGCCAGCAGCCAAGTCGACTTTCCAGATACGCAGTATTTT. Encoded protein: CASSQVDFPDTQYF.

V gene TRBV19 combines with J gene TRBJ1-2, with TRBD1 matching 10 bases. Trimming removed 5 bases from V and 4 bases from J; junction bases left unmatched: 13. The CDR3 consists of 17 residues. The germline V gene encodes CDR1 LNHDA and CDR2 SQIVND (reference sequence). Written as DNA, the CDR3 is TGTGCCAGTAGTGAGACAGGGGGCATATCCCTCGGCTATGGCTACACCTTC. The encoded protein is CASSETGGISLGYGYTF.

This chain uses TRBV5-1 with TRBJ2-3; 7 bases map to TRBD2. The CDR3 has 16 amino acids. After removal of 0 bases from V and 2 bases from J, the junction contained 6 bases not matched to a gene. Germline CDR1 reads SGHRS; CDR2 reads YFSETQ. CDR3 bases: TGCGCCAGCAGCTTGGCCCTGCGGGAGAACACAGATACGCAGTATTTT. Its protein product is CASSLALRENTDTQYF.

V gene TRBV7-2 combines with J gene TRBJ1-5; D not certain. Germline V gene sequence: CDR1 SGHTA, CDR2 FQGNSA. The CDR3 runs 15 residues. The V and J ends lost 1 base and 3 bases respectively, with 10 bases between them. CDR3 residues: CASSLVFGPNQPQHF. The CDR3 nucleotides read TGTGCCAGCAGCTTAGTTTTTGGCCCCAATCAGCCCCAGCATTTT.

There are a few counts of this clone. The CDR3, as DNA: TGTGCCTGGAGTGGACAGGGGGAGGGCAATCAGCCCCAGCATTTT. Protein: CAWSGQGEGNQPQHF. The genes are TRBV30 and TRBJ1-5; 9 bases agree with TRBD1. The CDR3 contains 15 residues. V gave up 1 base and J gave up 2 bases; unmatched junction bases: 3. Germline CDR1 reads GTSNPN; CDR2 reads SVGIG (reference sequence).

The chain uses TRBV5-1 and TRBJ2-1; D perhaps matches TRBD1 (6 bases). Trimming cost V 7 bases and J 3 bases, with 17 bases left between them. Per the germline V gene, CDR1 is SGHRS and CDR2 is YFSETQ. The CDR3 is 15 amino acids. CDR3 nucleotide sequence: TGCGCCAGCCGACGTCAGGGGACCCTCTACAATGAGCAGTTCTTC. The encoded protein is CASRRQGTLYNEQFF.

V gene TRBV28 combines with J gene TRBJ1-2, with 9 bases identical to TRBD1. The CDR3 runs to 15 residues. Germline V gene sequence: CDR1 MDHEN, CDR2 SYDVKM. J was trimmed by 8 bases and V by 4 bases; bases with no gene match: 11. The CDR3: CASSSSLWDRAGYTF. CDR3 in DNA: TGTGCCAGCAGTTCTTCCCTATGGGACAGGGCGGGCTACACCTTC.

This chain uses TRBV30 with TRBJ2-7, with D possibly TRBD2 on 6 matching bases. The CDR3 covers 14 residues. CDR1 and CDR2 (germline): GTSNPN, SVGIG (reference sequence). Trimming pared 0 bases from V and 2 bases from J, leaving 11 bases between. DNA of the CDR3: TGTGCCTGGAGTGTCGGAGGGGTCACCTACGAGCAGTACTTC. It encodes CAWSVGGVTYEQYF.

The genes are TRBV6-1 and TRBJ2-7, with D perhaps TRBD1 (6 bases). The germline V gene encodes CDR1 MNHNS and CDR2 SASEGT. Trimming took off 8 bases at V and 1 base at J, with 12 bases between the two ends. This CDR3 is 13 amino acids long. The CDR3 here is CASDQGRSYEQYF. For the CDR3, the DNA is TGTGCCAGCGACCAGGGGAGATCCTACGAGCAGTACTTC.

This chain joins TRBV2 and TRBJ2-2; 13 nucleotides line up with TRBD2. Germline V gene data show CDR1 as SNHLY and CDR2 as FYNNEI. V dropped 6 bases and J dropped 4; count of bases not matched to a gene: 11. The CDR3 totals 18 residues. In DNA form, the CDR3 reads TGTGCCAGCAGGGAGATGGGACTAGCGGGGACGAGCACCGGGGAGCTGTTTTTT. Encoded protein: CASREMGLAGTSTGELFF.

In its sample, this clone was seen once. This chain uses TRBV5-8 with TRBJ1-5, with D tentatively TRBD1 (5 bases). The length of the CDR3 is 15 residues. V dropped 5 bases and J dropped 0 bases, with 12 bases sitting between them. Germline-derived CDR1 and CDR2 are SGHTS and YDEGEE. The CDR3 coding sequence is TGTGCCAGCAGGGGTGGACATCATAGCAATCAGCCCCAGCATTTT. Protein: CASRGGHHSNQPQHF.

The chain carries TRBV4-3 and TRBJ2-3, with D possibly matching TRBD1 (6 bases). The V gene lost 3 bases and the J gene lost 0 bases, with 19 bases spanning the gap. CDR1 and CDR2 from the germline V gene are LGHNA and YSLEER. This CDR3 is 18 amino acids long. CDR3 amino acids: CASSHGLNRQASTDTQYF. The CDR3 DNA follows: TGCGCCAGCAGCCACGGTCTGAACAGACAGGCGAGCACAGATACGCAGTATTTT.

V and J are TRBV5-4 and TRBJ2-1; perhaps TRBD1 as D (6 bases). The germline V gene has CDR1 SGHNT and CDR2 YYREEE (reference sequence). Trimming cost V 3 bases and J 0 bases, with 16 bases left between them. The CDR3 spans 17 residues. The CDR3 DNA reads as TGTGCCAGCAGCTCTCGACAGGTCCGGGGCTCCTACAATGAGCAGTTCTTC. Its translation is CASSSRQVRGSYNEQFF.

V and J are TRBV18 and TRBJ1-2; possible D gene TRBD1, 6 bases. V was cut by 4 bases and J by 1 base, with 7 bases left in between. Germline V gene data show CDR1 as KGHSH and CDR2 as LQKENI. The CDR3 sequence is 13 residues long. The CDR3 DNA follows: TGTGCCAGCTCACAGGACAGTAACTATGGCTACACCTTC. Translation: CASSQDSNYGYTF.

CDR3 region: CASRDAASGRPPTWEQYF. DNA for the CDR3: TGTGCCAGCAGGGACGCCGCTAGCGGGAGGCCCCCGACATGGGAGCAGTACTTC. The chain couples TRBV21-1 to TRBJ2-7; the tabulated D call, TRBD2, remains unverified against the DNA. TRBV21-1 is deemed a pseudogene. The CDR3 has 18 amino acids.

This sequence joins TRBV2 and TRBJ2-2; maybe TRBD1 (8 bases). V was shortened by 6 bases and J by 5 bases, with 16 bases between the two germline ends. This CDR3 comprises 15 residues. Germline CDR1 and CDR2: SNHLY and FYNNEI. CDR3: CASRADRGGTGELFF. The CDR3 coding sequence is TGTGCCAGCAGGGCAGACAGGGGAGGGACCGGGGAGCTGTTTTTT.

The V gene is TRBV19, the J gene TRBJ2-1, with TRBD1 as a possible D gene (6 bases). Germline V CDR1 and CDR2: LNHDA, SQIVND (reference sequence). Trimming removed 3 bases at V and 3 bases at J, with 12 bases between. This CDR3 region has 15 residues. The CDR3 reads CASSMGRDNYNEQFF. The CDR3 DNA reads TGTGCCAGTAGTATGGGTAGGGACAACTACAATGAGCAGTTCTTC.

Comments on this clone: A much larger clone differs from this one at a single base, so this may be a read error. The V gene is TRBV5-6, the J gene TRBJ2-7; 7 bases are shared with TRBD1. The germline V gene has CDR1 SGHDT and CDR2 YYEEEE. The CDR3 is made up of 14 amino acids. The CDR3 protein is CVSSSPDRVYEQYF. The CDR3 DNA is TGTGTCAGCAGCTCTCCAGACAGGGTGTACGAGCAGTACTTC.

The J gene is TRBJ2-1, the V gene TRBV28; 13 nucleotides agree with TRBD2. This CDR3 region has 16 residues. Germline CDR1 MDHEN, CDR2 SYDVKM. The ends lost 8 bases at V and 1 base at J; junction bases unmatched: 5. The CDR3 DNA is TGTGCCAGCTTACTAGCGGGGGGGGCTTCCTACAATGAGCAGTTCTTC. Amino acid sequence: CASLLAGGASYNEQFF.

J is TRBJ2-5 and V is TRBV4-2, with 8 positions matching TRBD2. With 0 bases clipped from V and 8 bases from J, the junction kept 5 bases outside the gene matches. The length of the CDR3 is 14 residues. Germline-derived CDR1 and CDR2 are LGHNA and YNFKEQ. CDR3 bases: TGTGCCAGCAGCCAAGACGGGGGGGCGCGCACCCAGTACTTC. This translates into CASSQDGGARTQYF.

The chain couples TRBV10-3 to TRBJ2-7; D gene unclear. This CDR3 is built from 12 residues. The V gene's germline CDR1 is ENHRY and CDR2 SYGVKD. Trimming took off 6 bases at V and 3 bases at J, with 9 bases between the two ends. This CDR3 reads CAIRGTHYEQYF. Written as DNA, the CDR3 is TGTGCCATCAGGGGCACTCACTACGAGCAGTACTTC.

The V call is TRBV5-4, the J call TRBJ2-3, with 7 bases fitting TRBD2. In germline, CDR1 is SGHNT, CDR2 YYREEE (reference sequence). The CDR3 is 16 amino acids. V dropped 4 bases and J dropped 2; count of bases not matched to a gene: 10. CDR3 nucleotide sequence: TGTGCCAGCAGCACAGCCGGGGGAGGGGACACAGATACGCAGTATTTT. Translating gives CASSTAGGGDTDTQYF.

The chain uses TRBV2 and TRBJ2-7; TRBD1 aligns across 8 bases. Trimming took 4 bases from V and 6 from J; bases not matched to a gene: 5. The CDR3 runs to 13 residues. Germline CDR1 and CDR2: SNHLY and FYNNEI. The CDR3 loop is CASSGQGTGEQYF. The CDR3 nucleotides read TGTGCCAGCAGTGGACAGGGGACCGGCGAGCAGTACTTC.

V is TRBV18 and J is TRBJ1-3; 9 bases align to TRBD1. The CDR3 covers 16 residues. Germline CDR1 reads KGHSH; CDR2 reads LQKENI. With V trimmed by 2 bases and J by 2 bases, 4 bases remained unmatched. The chain's CDR3 is CASSPGTGGTGNTIYF. CDR3 DNA sequence: TGTGCCAGCTCACCAGGAACAGGGGGCACTGGAAACACCATATATTTT.

This chain uses TRBV5-1 with TRBJ2-5; TRBD1 matches at 10 bases. The end of the DNA is better explained by TRBJ2-7, so the J call may be wrong. Germline CDR1 is SGHRS and CDR2 is YFSETQ. CDR3 length equals 15 residues. CDR3 DNA: TGCGCCAGCAGCTCTCGACAGGGGGCTTGGAACGAGCAGTACTTC. It specifies CASSSRQGAWNEQYF.

The chain uses TRBV28 and TRBJ1-1; the D gene is possibly TRBD1 (6 bases). Germline-derived CDR1 and CDR2 are MDHEN and SYDVKM. The CDR3 is 17 amino acids. Trimming took 4 bases from V and 6 from J, leaving 24 bases between them. As DNA, the CDR3 is TGTGCCAGCAGTTCCATCCTTGACAGGAATGGAAACTCTGAAGCTTTCTTT. It specifies CASSSILDRNGNSEAFF. Full variable domain (rest looked up from reference TRBV28 and TRBJ1-1): DVKVTQSSRYLVKRTGEKVFLECVQDMDHENMFWYRQDPGLGLRLIYFSYDVKMKEKGDIPEGYSVSREKKERFSLILESASTNQTSMYLCASSSILDRNGNSEAFFGQGTRLTVV.

This chain connects TRBV5-4 to TRBJ2-7; TRBD1 matches at 8 bases. The germline gives CDR1 SGHNT, CDR2 YYREEE (reference sequence). With V trimmed by 2 bases and J by 4 bases, 2 bases remained unmatched. This CDR3 region has 13 residues. The chain's CDR3 is CASSLQGGYEQYF. The DNA for the CDR3 is TGTGCCAGCAGCTTACAGGGGGGATACGAGCAGTACTTC.